This TCR beta chain was obtained from a study of vaccination and CD4 T cells after COVID-19. Study conclusions and caveats: Convalescent patients gained a median approximately 90% of their reactive clones only post-vaccination.

In the case of this clonotype: What it binds is not known.

Described treatment: roughly 11-day PBMC culture with coronavirus spike peptide pools or control peptides (ViraFEST assay). The Oncomine TCR Beta short-read assay was what sequenced the DNA obtained from cultured CD4+ T cells. Once CD4+ T cells had been cultured, genomic DNA was extracted from them. TCRdb independently ran MiXCR on the PCR reads; one entry per CDR3 protein. The sample gives roughly 17,000 distinct CDR3 sequences, roughly 23% of which show up once; almost 8% is in the top ten. Sequencing was done on a sample of cultured CD4+ T cells from blood. The TCR was taken from a human donor with COVID-19.

The CDR3: CASRKNPGDSGYTF. The CDR3 region has the DNA TGTGCCAGCAGGAAAAACCCCGGGGACTCTGGCTACACCTTC. This chain connects TRBV2 to TRBJ1-2, with D maybe TRBD1 (5 bases). This CDR3 has 14 residues. From germline, CDR1 is SNHLY and CDR2 FYNNEI. Deletions cut 6 bases from V and 7 bases from J, with 18 bases between.